A single sample gave rise to the 17 T cell receptor beta chains below, sequenced in a study of T cell clonality in common variable immunodeficiency. Their antigens are not known. Whole-study findings and limits: Reportedly, TCR beta sequences from common variable immunodeficiency showed fewer deletions and N-nucleotide insertions.

Profiling relied on immunoSEQ multiplex PCR, and the TCRdb table lists in-frame clones only, not all of them. Recorded here are 25,000 to 30,000 clones, none singletons. Sequences were obtained from peripheral blood mononuclear cells. Receptors were obtained from a human donor with common variable immunodeficiency.

This clone was found many times. Read sequence stops 3 residues before the CDR3 end, and the germline J gene provides the missing end. The rearrangement uses TRBV30 and TRBJ2-2; D perhaps matches TRBD2 (6 bases). Per germline, CDR1 GTSNPN and CDR2 SVGIG (reference sequence). V lost 0 bases and J lost 6, with 11 bases in between. This CDR3 is 14 amino acids long. CDR3 in amino acids: CAWSVGGVPGELFF. The DNA read from the CDR3 is TGTGCCTGGAGTGTAGGAGGGGTTCCCGGGGAG.

This clone was counted only a few times. The read ends 3 residues shy of where the CDR3 ends; the end is completed using the germline J gene. This chain connects TRBV7-3 to TRBJ1-6, with 7 bases that match TRBD1. CDR1 and CDR2 (germline): SGHTA, FQGTGA. This CDR3 is 15 amino acids long. V gave up 2 bases and J gave up 7 bases; unmatched junction bases: 5. The CDR3 bases that were read are TGTGCCAGCAGCTTAGGGACAGAGCCAAATTCACCC. This translates into CASSLGTEPNSP. The CDR3 in full is CASSLGTEPNSPLHF. Full variable domain (remainder filled in from reference TRBV7-3 and TRBJ1-6): GAGVSQTPSNKVTEKGKYVELRCDPISGHTALYWYRQSLGQGPEFLIYFQGTGAADDSGLPNDRFFAVRPEGSVSTLKIQRTERGDSAVYLCASSLGTEPNSPLHFGNGTRLTVT.

This clone appeared many times. At one end, the junction sequence differs from germline, possibly due to a read error. From the germline J gene comes the end of the CDR3, since the read stops 3 residues before it. The V and J genes are TRBV4-2 and TRBJ2-2; 9 nucleotides align to TRBD1. From germline, CDR1 is LGHNA and CDR2 YNFKEQ. This CDR3 has 16 amino acids. Here the CDR3 reads CASSQGTGLVTGELFF. Incomplete CDR3 DNA: TGCGCCAGCAGCCAAGGGACAGGGTTGGTCACCGGGGAG.

In this sample, this clone turned up a few times. The read ends 3 residues early relative to the CDR3; the germline J gene fills the gap. The genes are TRBV6-1 and TRBJ2-1, with 8 bases that match TRBD1. In germline, CDR1 is MNHNS, CDR2 SASEGT. The CDR3 runs 15 residues. V was clipped by 4 bases and J by 0 bases; unmatched bases: 2. The sequenced CDR3 bases are TGTGCCAGCAGTGGGACAGGGAGCTCCTACAATGAG. Encoded protein: CASSGTGSSYNE. The entire CDR3 protein is CASSGTGSSYNEQFF.

This clone was observed a handful of times. The read is 3 residues too short to cover the CDR3 end, so that end is filled in from the germline J gene. The chain combines TRBV6-2 or TRBV6-3 with TRBJ2-2, with D possibly matching TRBD1 (5 bases). Germline V gene sequence: CDR1 MNHEY, CDR2 SVGEGT. The CDR3 has 16 amino acids. V gave up 6 bases and J gave up 7 bases, with 21 bases separating them. The sequenced part of the CDR3 DNA is TGTGCCAGCAGCCTTAGCCTCCTAGGGGCAGGCGGGGAG. Amino acid sequence: CASSLSLLGAGGE. The CDR3 in full is CASSLSLLGAGGELFF.

As for this clone: From the germline J gene comes the end of the CDR3, since the read stops 3 residues before it. The rearrangement links TRBV11-2 to TRBJ2-5; D tentatively fits TRBD1 or TRBD2 (5 bases each). CDR3 length: 13 residues. Germline V lookup: CDR1 SGHAT, CDR2 FQNNGV. The germline V and J ends were trimmed by 3 bases and 4 bases, with 9 bases remaining between them. The CDR3 sequence: CASSLAGRETQYF. CDR3 DNA, as far as it was read: TGTGCCAGCAGCTTGGCAGGGAGAGAGACC.

Many counts were recorded for this clone. The read terminates 3 residues before the CDR3 end, so the remaining end is supplied by the germline J gene. The chain is built from TRBV18 and TRBJ1-5; 8 bases line up with TRBD1. The CDR3 extends over 15 amino acids. Looked up from germline, CDR1 is KGHSH and CDR2 is LQKENI. V trimming: 2 bases; J trimming: 5 bases; junction bases outside the gene matches: 5. The DNA read from the CDR3 is TGTGCCAGCTCACCAATGGGGACAGGCGATCAGCCC. This gives the protein CASSPMGTGDQP. The entire CDR3 reads CASSPMGTGDQPQHF. Supplemented by reference TRBV18 and TRBJ1-5, the full variable domain reads NAGVMQNPRHLVRRRGQEARLRCSPMKGHSHVYWYRQLPEEGLKFMVYLQKENIIDESGMPKERFSAEFPKEGPSILRIQQVVRGDSAAYFCASSPMGTGDQPQHFGDGTRLSIL.

The CDR3 region is CASSPPGSGGSTDTQYF. The CDR3 bases that were read are TGTGCCAGCTCACCACCTGGAAGCGGGGGGAGCACAGATACG. This chain uses TRBV18 with TRBJ2-3; TRBD2 matches 9 bases. The read ends 3 residues shy of where the CDR3 ends; the end is completed using the germline J gene. From germline, CDR1 is KGHSH and CDR2 LQKENI. There are 17 residues in the CDR3. V lost 0 bases to trimming and J lost 0 bases; unmatched junction nucleotides: 4.

As to this clone: The read comes to an end 3 residues before the CDR3 does, leaving the germline J gene to fill in the end. This rearrangement joins TRBV13 to TRBJ2-3, with a possible D match to TRBD1 (6 bases). Germline V gene data show CDR1 as PRHDT and CDR2 as FYEKMQ (reference sequence). The V gene lost 5 bases and the J gene lost 4 bases, with 13 bases spanning the gap. CDR3 size: 14 residues. CDR3 sequence: CASSHRVGADTQYF. The covered CDR3 bases are TGTGCCAGCAGCCACAGGGTTGGAGCAGATACG.

To note about this clone: The read is 3 residues too short to cover the CDR3 end, so that end is filled in from the germline J gene. The J gene is TRBJ2-5, the V gene TRBV7-6; D gene ambiguous. Germline CDR1 SGHVS, CDR2 FNYEAQ. This CDR3 region has 12 residues. The V and J ends lost 5 bases and 5 bases respectively, with 9 bases between them. The CDR3 DNA, read in part, is TGTGCCAGCAGCGCCTACTATGAGACC. Encoded protein: CASSAYYET. The full-length CDR3 reads as CASSAYYETQYF.

This clone showed up many times. The read terminates 3 residues before the CDR3 end, so the remaining end is supplied by the germline J gene. V is TRBV20-1 and J is TRBJ1-1; 7 positions match TRBD1. This CDR3 has 14 amino acids. Germline values: CDR1 DFQATT, CDR2 SNEGSKA (reference sequence). V was clipped by 5 bases and J by 4 bases; unmatched bases: 10. CDR3 loop: CSASSGQGVTEAFF. Partial CDR3 DNA: TGCAGTGCTTCGTCGGGGCAGGGGGTCACTGAA.

On this clone itself: The sequenced fragment ends 3 residues before the CDR3 boundary, so the rest is inferred from the germline J gene. The J gene is TRBJ1-1, the V gene TRBV11-2; TRBD1 aligns across 7 bases. Per the germline V gene, CDR1 is SGHAT and CDR2 is FQNNGV. The CDR3 consists of 15 residues. J was trimmed by 2 bases and V by 6 bases; bases with no gene match: 9. The CDR3 protein is CASRSIQGVNTEAFF. CDR3 DNA, as far as it was read: TGTGCCAGCAGATCCATCCAGGGGGTTAACACTGAA.

This clone came up many times. The read gets to within 3 residues of the CDR3 end, and the germline J gene fills in the rest. The chain employs TRBV20-1 and TRBJ2-1; D gene ambiguous. The CDR3 sequence is 12 residues long. The germline V gene encodes CDR1 DFQATT and CDR2 SNEGSKA (reference sequence). The V gene lost 0 bases and the J gene lost 7 bases, with 7 bases spanning the gap. The DNA read from the CDR3 is TGCAGTGCTAGAGAAGACGGGAATGAG. Protein product: CSAREDGNE. The full CDR3 sequence reads CSAREDGNEQFF.

This clone was counted between two and nine times. Partial CDR3 DNA: TGTGCCAGCAGTGATCAGGGGGCAAGCAATCAGCCC. As protein: CASSDQGASNQP. The CDR3 reads in full as CASSDQGASNQPQHF. The chain carries TRBV2 and TRBJ1-5, with 8 bases identical to TRBD1. Read data end 3 residues before the CDR3 end; the end is taken from the germline J gene. Germline CDR1 SNHLY, CDR2 FYNNEI. The CDR3 runs 15 residues. V gave up 3 bases and J gave up 1 base; unmatched junction bases: 2.

This clone was found a few times. From the germline J gene comes the end of the CDR3, since the read stops 3 residues before it. The chain combines TRBV5-6 with TRBJ2-1; D gene uncertain. With 1 base removed from V and 7 bases from J, the gap between germline ends came to 12 bases. Germline lookup yields CDR1 SGHDT and CDR2 YYEEEE. The CDR3 length is 14 residues. CDR3 bases read: TGTGCCAGCAGCTTGTCCGTTAGTTTGAATGAG. Amino acid sequence: CASSLSVSLNE. In full, the CDR3 reads CASSLSVSLNEQFF.

A note on this clone: With the read ending 3 residues before the CDR3 end, the germline J gene is used to fill in that end. The chain links TRBV19 to TRBJ1-2; no clear D gene. The CDR3 is made up of 16 amino acids. CDR1 LNHDA and CDR2 SQIVND come from the germline V gene (reference sequence). V was clipped by 4 bases and J by 4 bases, with 19 bases between them. CDR3 DNA, as far as it was read: TGTGCCAGTAGTACCCGGGGAACAATTCTTTCCTATGGC. This translates into CASSTRGTILSYG. The whole CDR3 sequence reads CASSTRGTILSYGYTF.

This clone was counted a few times. The read terminates 3 residues ahead of where the CDR3 ends, so the germline J gene completes it. V and J are TRBV19 and TRBJ1-5, with 9 bases that match TRBD1. Trimming removed 1 base from V and 6 bases from J; junction bases left unmatched: 4. Germline CDR1 LNHDA, CDR2 SQIVND (reference sequence). The CDR3 covers 15 residues. CDR3 DNA (partial): TGTGCCAGTAGTATAGGACAGGGGGTAGGTCAGCCC. This codes for CASSIGQGVGQP. The entire CDR3 is CASSIGQGVGQPQHF.